Here is one T cell receptor beta chain with its context. What it binds is not known. Primers: 60 Vbeta forward and 13 Jbeta reverse. The assay was immunoSEQ multiplex PCR, and TCRdb's table has in-frame clones only and misses some. Of over 150,000 clones detected, around 74% appear once; the ten largest clones hold roughly 3%. Germline CDR1 reads LNHDA; CDR2 reads SQIVND (reference sequence). With 5 bases clipped from V and 8 bases from J, the junction kept 3 bases outside the gene matches. CDR3 length equals 13 residues. The data derive from a study of cytomegalovirus exposure and HLA in healthy donors. Overall study results and limits: Altogether, 150 or so TCR beta chains were recorded as cytomegalovirus-associated. There was a cluster of highly shared sequence variants that was likely a sequencing artifact. Usually a TCR sequence was rare, but some public TCRs were found in many donors.

This receptor was taken from a male donor in good health and CMV-seronegative. The chain is built from TRBV19 and TRBJ1-5; 10 nucleotides match TRBD1. The sample taken for sequencing was PBMCs. CDR3 protein: CASSGDRGKPQHF. The CDR3 DNA reads as TGTGCCAGTAGTGGGGACAGGGGAAAGCCCCAGCATTTT.